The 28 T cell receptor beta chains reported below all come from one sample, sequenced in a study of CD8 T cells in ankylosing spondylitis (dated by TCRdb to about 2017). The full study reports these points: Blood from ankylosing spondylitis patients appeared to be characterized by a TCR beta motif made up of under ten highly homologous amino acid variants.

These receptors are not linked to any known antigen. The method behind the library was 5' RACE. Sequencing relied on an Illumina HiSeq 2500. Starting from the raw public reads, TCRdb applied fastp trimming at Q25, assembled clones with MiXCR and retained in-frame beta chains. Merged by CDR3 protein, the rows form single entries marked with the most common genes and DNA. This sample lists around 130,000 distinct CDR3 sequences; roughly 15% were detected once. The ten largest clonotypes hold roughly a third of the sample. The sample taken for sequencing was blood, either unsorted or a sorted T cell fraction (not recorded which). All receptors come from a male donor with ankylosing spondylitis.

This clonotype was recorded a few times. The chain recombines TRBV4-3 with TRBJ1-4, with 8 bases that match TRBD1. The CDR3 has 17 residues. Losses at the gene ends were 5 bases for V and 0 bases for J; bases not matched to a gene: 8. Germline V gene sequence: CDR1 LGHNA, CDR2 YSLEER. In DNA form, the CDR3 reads TGCGCCAGCAGCGTAGACAGGGGTGGAGCAACTAATGAAAAACTGTTTTTT. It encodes CASSVDRGGATNEKLFF.

The CDR3 nucleotides read TGTGCCAGCAGTCGGGACAGCTCCTACAATGAGCAGTTCTTC. Amino acids: CASSRDSSYNEQFF. V usage is TRBV25-1 and J usage is TRBJ2-1; 7 bases are shared with TRBD1. Germline V CDR1 and CDR2: MGHDK, SYGVNS. The CDR3 is 14 amino acids. V was clipped by 5 bases and J by 0 bases; unmatched bases: 1.

DNA of the CDR3: TGTGCCAGCAGCCAACCCGACAGTTTTAAGACCCAGTACTTC. Its translation is CASSQPDSFKTQYF. V and J are TRBV7-9 and TRBJ2-5, with D possibly TRBD1 on 5 matching bases. This CDR3 is built from 14 residues. V was shortened by 5 bases and J by 6 bases, with 16 bases between the two germline ends. Per germline, CDR1 SEHNR and CDR2 FQNEAQ (reference sequence).

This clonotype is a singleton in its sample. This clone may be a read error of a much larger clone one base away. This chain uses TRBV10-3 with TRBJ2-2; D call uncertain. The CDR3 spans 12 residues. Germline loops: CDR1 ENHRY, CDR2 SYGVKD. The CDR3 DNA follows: TGTACCATCAGTGTAATGCCCGGGGAGCTGTTTTTT. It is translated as CTISVMPGELFF.

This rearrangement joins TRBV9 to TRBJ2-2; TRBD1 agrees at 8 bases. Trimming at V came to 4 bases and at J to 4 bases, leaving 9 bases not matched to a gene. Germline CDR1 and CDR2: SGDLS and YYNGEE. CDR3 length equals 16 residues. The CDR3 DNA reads TGTGCCAGCAGCCTCCAGGGGGCTACGGGCACCGGGGAGCTGTTTTTT. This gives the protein CASSLQGATGTGELFF. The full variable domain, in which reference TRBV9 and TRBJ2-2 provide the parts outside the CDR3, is DSGVTQTPKHLITATGQRVTLRCSPRSGDLSVYWYQQSLDQGLQFLIQYYNGEERAKGNILERFSAQQFPDLHSELNLSSLELGDSALYFCASSLQGATGTGELFFGEGSRLTVL.

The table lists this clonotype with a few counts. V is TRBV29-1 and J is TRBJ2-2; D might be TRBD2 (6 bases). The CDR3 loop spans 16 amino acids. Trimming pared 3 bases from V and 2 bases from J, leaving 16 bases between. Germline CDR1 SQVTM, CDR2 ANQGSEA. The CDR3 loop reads CSVEFPGTLNTGELFF. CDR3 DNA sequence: TGCAGCGTTGAGTTCCCCGGGACTCTTAACACCGGGGAGCTGTTTTTT.

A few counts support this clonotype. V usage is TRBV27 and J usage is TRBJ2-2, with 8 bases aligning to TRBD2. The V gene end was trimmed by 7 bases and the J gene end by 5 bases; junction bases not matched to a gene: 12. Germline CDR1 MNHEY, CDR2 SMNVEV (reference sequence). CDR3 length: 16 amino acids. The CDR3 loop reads CASNARLAGGTGELFF. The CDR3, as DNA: TGTGCCAGCAATGCCCGTCTCGCGGGAGGAACCGGGGAGCTGTTTTTT.

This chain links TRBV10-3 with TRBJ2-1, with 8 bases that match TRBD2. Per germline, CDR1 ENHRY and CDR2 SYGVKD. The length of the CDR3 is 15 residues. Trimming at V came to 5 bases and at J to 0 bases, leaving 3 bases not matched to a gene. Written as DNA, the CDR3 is TGTGCCATCAGTTTTAGCGGGACCTCCTACAATGAGCAGTTCTTC. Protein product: CAISFSGTSYNEQFF.

DNA of the CDR3: TGTGCCAGCAGCCCCCGGGACAGGGCCCTCCAAGAGACCCAGTACTTC. This sequence encodes CASSPRDRALQETQYF. The chain employs TRBV5-5 and TRBJ2-5; 9 bases map to TRBD1. The junction had 8 bases not matched to a gene; V was cut back by 4 bases and J by 1 base. This CDR3 contains 16 residues. Germline CDR1 reads SGHKS; CDR2 reads YYEKEE (reference sequence).

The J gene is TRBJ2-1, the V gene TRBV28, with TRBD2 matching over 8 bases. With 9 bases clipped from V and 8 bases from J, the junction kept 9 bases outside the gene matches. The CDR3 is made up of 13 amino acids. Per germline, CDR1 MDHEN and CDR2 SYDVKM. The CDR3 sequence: CASQIAGYDEQFF. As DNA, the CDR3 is TGTGCCAGTCAAATAGCGGGATACGATGAGCAGTTCTTC.

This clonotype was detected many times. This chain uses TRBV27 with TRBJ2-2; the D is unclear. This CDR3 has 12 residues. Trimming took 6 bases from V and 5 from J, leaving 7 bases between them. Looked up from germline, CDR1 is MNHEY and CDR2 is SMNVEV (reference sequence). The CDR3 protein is CASSMETGELFF. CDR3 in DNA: TGTGCCAGCAGCATGGAGACCGGGGAGCTGTTTTTT.

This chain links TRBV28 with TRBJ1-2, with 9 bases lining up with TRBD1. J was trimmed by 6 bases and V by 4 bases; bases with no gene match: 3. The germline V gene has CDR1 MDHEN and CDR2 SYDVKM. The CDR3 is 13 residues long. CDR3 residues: CASSSRQGDGYTF. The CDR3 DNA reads TGTGCCAGCAGTTCTAGACAGGGGGATGGCTACACCTTC.

The CDR3 bases are TGTGCCAGCAGCTGGGTGACAGATACCTACGAGCAGTACTTC. Translation: CASSWVTDTYEQYF. The chain combines TRBV7-2 with TRBJ2-7, with D possibly being TRBD1 (5 bases). From germline, CDR1 is SGHTA and CDR2 FQGNSA. Trimming stripped 4 bases from V and 2 bases from J, with 12 bases between. The CDR3 length is 14 residues.

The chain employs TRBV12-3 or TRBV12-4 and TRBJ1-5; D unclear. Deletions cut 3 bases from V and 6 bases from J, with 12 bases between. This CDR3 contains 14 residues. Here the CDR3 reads CASSFGDGSQPQHF. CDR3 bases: TGTGCCAGCAGTTTCGGGGATGGGAGTCAGCCCCAGCATTTT.

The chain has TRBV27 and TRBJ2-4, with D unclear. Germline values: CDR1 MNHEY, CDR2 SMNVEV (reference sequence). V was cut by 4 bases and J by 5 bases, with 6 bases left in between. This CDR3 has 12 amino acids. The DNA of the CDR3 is TGTGCCAGCAGTTCAACTCAAAACATTCAGTACTTC. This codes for CASSSTQNIQYF.

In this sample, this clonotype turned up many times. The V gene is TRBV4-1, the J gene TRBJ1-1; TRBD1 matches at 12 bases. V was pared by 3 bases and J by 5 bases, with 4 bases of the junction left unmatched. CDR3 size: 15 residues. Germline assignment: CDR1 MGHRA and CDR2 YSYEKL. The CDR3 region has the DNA TGCGCCAGCAGCCAGGGACAGGGGGCCCGGACTGAAGCTTTCTTT. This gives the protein CASSQGQGARTEAFF.

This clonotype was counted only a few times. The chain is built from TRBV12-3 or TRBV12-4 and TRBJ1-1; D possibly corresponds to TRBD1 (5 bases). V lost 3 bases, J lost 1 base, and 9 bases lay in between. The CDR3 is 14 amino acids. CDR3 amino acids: CASSLRGTNTEAFF. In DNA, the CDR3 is TGTGCCAGCAGTTTGCGGGGCACGAACACTGAAGCTTTCTTT.

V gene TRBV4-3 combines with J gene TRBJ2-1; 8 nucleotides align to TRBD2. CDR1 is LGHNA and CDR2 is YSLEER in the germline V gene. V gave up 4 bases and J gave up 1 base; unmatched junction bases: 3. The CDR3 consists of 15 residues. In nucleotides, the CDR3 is TGCGCCAGCAGCCCCGGGACTAGATCCTACAATGAGCAGTTCTTC. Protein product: CASSPGTRSYNEQFF.

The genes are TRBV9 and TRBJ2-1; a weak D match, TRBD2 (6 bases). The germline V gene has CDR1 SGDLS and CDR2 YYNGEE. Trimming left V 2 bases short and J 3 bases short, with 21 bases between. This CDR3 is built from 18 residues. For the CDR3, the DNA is TGTGCCAGCAGCGTCAACCGGCGGGCTAGCGCCCACTACAATGAGCAGTTCTTC. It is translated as CASSVNRRASAHYNEQFF. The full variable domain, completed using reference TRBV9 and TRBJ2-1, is DSGVTQTPKHLITATGQRVTLRCSPRSGDLSVYWYQQSLDQGLQFLIQYYNGEERAKGNILERFSAQQFPDLHSELNLSSLELGDSALYFCASSVNRRASAHYNEQFFGPGTRLTVL.

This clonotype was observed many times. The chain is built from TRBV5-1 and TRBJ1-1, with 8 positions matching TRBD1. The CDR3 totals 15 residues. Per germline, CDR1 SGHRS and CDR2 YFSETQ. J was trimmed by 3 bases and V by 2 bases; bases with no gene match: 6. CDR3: CASSFRGLADTEAFF. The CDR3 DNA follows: TGCGCCAGCAGCTTCAGGGGGCTGGCGGACACTGAAGCTTTCTTT.

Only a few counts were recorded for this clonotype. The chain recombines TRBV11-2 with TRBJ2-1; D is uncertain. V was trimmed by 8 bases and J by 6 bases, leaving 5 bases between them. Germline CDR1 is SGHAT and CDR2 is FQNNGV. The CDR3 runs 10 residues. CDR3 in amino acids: CASAGNEQFF. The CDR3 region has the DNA TGTGCCAGCGCCGGCAATGAGCAGTTCTTC. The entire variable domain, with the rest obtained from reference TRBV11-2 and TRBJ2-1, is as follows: EAGVAQSPRYKIIEKRQSVAFWCNPISGHATLYWYQQILGQGPKLLIQFQNNGVVDDSQLPKDRFSAERLKGVDSTLKIQPAKLEDSAVYLCASAGNEQFFGPGTRLTVL.

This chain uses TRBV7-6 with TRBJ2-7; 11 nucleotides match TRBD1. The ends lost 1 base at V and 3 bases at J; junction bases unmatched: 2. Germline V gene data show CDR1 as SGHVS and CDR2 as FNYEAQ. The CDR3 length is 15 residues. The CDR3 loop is CASSLGGTGGYEQYF. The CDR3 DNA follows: TGTGCCAGCAGCTTAGGGGGGACAGGGGGCTACGAGCAGTACTTC.

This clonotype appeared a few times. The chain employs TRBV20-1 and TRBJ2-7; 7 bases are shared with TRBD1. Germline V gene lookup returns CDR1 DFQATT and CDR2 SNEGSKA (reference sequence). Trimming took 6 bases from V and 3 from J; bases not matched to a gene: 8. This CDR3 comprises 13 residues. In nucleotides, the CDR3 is TGCAGTGCCAAGACAGGGAAGGTCTACGAGCAGTACTTC. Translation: CSAKTGKVYEQYF.

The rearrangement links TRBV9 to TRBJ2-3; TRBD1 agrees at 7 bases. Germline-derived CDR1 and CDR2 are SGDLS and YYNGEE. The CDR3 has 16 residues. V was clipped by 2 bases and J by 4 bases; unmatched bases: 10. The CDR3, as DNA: TGTGCCAGCAGCGTTGGGACAGACGAGGGGGCAGATACGCAGTATTTT. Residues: CASSVGTDEGADTQYF.

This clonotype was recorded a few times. Here the CDR3 DNA reads TGCAGTGCTAGAGATTCACAGGGGGCCTCAAATGAGCAGTTCTTC. Residues: CSARDSQGASNEQFF. The J gene is TRBJ2-1, the V gene TRBV20-1, with 9 bases that match TRBD1. The germline CDR1 and CDR2 sequences are DFQATT and SNEGSKA (reference sequence). The CDR3 is 15 residues long. The trim removed 0 bases at V and 7 bases at J, leaving 7 bases unmatched.

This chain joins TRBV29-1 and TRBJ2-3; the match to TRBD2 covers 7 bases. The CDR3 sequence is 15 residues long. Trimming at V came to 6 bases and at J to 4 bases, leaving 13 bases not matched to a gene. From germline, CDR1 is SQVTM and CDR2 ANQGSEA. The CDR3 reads CSVNTMGLQPDTQYF. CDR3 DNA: TGCAGCGTAAACACTATGGGACTACAACCAGATACGCAGTATTTT.

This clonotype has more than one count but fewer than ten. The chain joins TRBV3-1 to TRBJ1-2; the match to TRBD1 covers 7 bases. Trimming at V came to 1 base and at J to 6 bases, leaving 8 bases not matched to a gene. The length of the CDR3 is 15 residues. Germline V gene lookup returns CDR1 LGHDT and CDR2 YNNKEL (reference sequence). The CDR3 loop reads CASSQAPTGIDGYTF. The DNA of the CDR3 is TGTGCCAGCAGCCAAGCCCCGACAGGGATCGATGGCTACACCTTC.

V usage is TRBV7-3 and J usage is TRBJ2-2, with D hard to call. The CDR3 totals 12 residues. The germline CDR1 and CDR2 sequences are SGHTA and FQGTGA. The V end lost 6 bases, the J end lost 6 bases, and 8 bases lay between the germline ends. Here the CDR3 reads CASRPGPGELFF. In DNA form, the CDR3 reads TGTGCCAGCAGGCCCGGCCCCGGGGAGCTGTTTTTT.